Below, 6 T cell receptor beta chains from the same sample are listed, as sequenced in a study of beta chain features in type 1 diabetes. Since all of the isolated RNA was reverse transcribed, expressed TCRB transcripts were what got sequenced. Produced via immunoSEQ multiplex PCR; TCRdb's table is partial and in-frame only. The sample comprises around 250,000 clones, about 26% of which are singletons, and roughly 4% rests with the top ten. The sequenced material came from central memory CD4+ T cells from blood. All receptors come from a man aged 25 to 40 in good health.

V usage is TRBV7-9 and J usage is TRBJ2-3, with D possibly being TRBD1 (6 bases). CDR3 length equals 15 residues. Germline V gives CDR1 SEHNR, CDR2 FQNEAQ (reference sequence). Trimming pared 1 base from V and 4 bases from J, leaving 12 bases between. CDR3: CASSLVRRQADTQYF. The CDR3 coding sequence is TGTGCCAGCAGCTTAGTGCGGAGACAGGCAGATACGCAGTATTTT.

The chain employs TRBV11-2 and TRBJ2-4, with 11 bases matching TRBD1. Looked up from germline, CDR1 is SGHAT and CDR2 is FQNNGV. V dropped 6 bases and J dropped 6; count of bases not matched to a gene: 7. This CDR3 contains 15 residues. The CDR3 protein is CASSGGTGGLNIQYF. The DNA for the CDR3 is TGTGCCAGCAGTGGAGGGACAGGGGGACTAAACATTCAGTACTTC. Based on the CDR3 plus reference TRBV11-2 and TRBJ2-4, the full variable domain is EAGVAQSPRYKIIEKRQSVAFWCNPISGHATLYWYQQILGQGPKLLIQFQNNGVVDDSQLPKDRFSAERLKGVDSTLKIQPAKLEDSAVYLCASSGGTGGLNIQYFGAGTRLSVL.

CDR3 DNA sequence: TGTGCCAGCAGCGTCCAGACAGGGGGCAGTAAAAATGAGCAGTTCTTC. Its translation: CASSVQTGGSKNEQFF. V is TRBV9 and J is TRBJ2-1; TRBD1 agrees at 10 bases. V dropped 2 bases and J dropped 7; count of bases not matched to a gene: 9. The CDR3 extends over 16 amino acids. The germline V gene has CDR1 SGDLS and CDR2 YYNGEE.

CDR3 sequence (DNA): TGCAGTGCTTCACAGGGATCCGAGCAGTACTTC. Protein: CSASQGSEQYF. The rearrangement uses TRBV20-1 and TRBJ2-7, with D perhaps TRBD1 (6 bases). There are 11 residues in the CDR3. Germline V gene data show CDR1 as DFQATT and CDR2 as SNEGSKA (reference sequence). The germline V and J ends were trimmed by 5 bases and 6 bases, with 11 bases remaining between them.

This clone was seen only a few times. The CDR3 spells CASRPPRGLGQPQHF. CDR3 sequence (DNA): TGTGCCAGTAGACCCCCCCGGGGGCTTGGTCAGCCCCAGCATTTT. The chain couples TRBV19 to TRBJ1-5, with D perhaps matching TRBD1 (6 bases). From germline, CDR1 is LNHDA and CDR2 SQIVND (reference sequence). The CDR3 is made up of 15 amino acids. V was pared by 6 bases and J by 6 bases, with 18 bases between.

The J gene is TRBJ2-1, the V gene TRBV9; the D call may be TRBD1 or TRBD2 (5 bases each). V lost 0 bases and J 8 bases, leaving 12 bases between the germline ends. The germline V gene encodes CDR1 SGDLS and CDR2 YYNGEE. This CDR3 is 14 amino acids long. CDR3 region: CASSVGARDHEQFF. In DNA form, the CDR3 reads TGTGCCAGCAGCGTAGGCGCCAGGGACCATGAGCAGTTCTTC. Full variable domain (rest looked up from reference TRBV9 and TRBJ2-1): DSGVTQTPKHLITATGQRVTLRCSPRSGDLSVYWYQQSLDQGLQFLIQYYNGEERAKGNILERFSAQQFPDLHSELNLSSLELGDSALYFCASSVGARDHEQFFGPGTRLTVL.